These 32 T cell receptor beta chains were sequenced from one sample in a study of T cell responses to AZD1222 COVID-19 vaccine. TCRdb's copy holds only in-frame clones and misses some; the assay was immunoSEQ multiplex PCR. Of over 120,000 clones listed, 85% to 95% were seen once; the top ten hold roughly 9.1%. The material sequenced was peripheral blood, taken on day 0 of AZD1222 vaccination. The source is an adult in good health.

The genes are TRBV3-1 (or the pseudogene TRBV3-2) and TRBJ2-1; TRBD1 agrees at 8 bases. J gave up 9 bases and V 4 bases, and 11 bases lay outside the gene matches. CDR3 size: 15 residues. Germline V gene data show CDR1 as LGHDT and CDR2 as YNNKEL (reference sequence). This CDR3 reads CASSPPRTGWGEQFF. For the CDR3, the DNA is TGTGCCAGCAGCCCCCCCCGGACAGGGTGGGGTGAGCAGTTCTTC.

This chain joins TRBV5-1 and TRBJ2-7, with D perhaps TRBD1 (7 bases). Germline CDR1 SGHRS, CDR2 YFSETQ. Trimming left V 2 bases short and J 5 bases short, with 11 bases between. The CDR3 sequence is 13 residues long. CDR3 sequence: CASSLGGGDEQYF. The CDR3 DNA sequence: TGCGCCAGCAGCTTAGGAGGGGGCGACGAGCAGTACTTC.

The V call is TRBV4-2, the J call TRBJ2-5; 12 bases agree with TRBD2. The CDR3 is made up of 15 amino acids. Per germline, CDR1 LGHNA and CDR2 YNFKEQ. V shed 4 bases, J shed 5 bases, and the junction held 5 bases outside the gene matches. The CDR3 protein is CASSPRTSGEETQYF. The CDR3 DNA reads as TGTGCCAGCAGCCCGCGGACTAGCGGGGAGGAGACCCAGTACTTC.

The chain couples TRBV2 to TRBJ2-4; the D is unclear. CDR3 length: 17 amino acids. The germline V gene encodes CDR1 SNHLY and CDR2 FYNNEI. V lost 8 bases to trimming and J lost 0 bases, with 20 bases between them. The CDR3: CASCITEIMAAKNIQYF. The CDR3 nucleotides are TGTGCCAGCTGCATCACAGAGATAATGGCAGCCAAAAACATTCAGTACTTC.

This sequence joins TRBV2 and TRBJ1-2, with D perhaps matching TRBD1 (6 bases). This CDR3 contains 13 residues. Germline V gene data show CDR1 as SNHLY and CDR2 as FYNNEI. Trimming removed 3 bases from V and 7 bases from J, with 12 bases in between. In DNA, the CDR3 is TGTGCCAGCAGTGAGGGCCCCAGGGGTGGCTACACCTTC. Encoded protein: CASSEGPRGGYTF.

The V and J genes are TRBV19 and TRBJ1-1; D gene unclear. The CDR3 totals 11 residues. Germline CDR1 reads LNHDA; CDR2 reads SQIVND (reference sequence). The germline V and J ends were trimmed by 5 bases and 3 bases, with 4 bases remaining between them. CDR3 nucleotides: TGTGCCAGTAGTTATTACACTGAAGCTTTCTTT. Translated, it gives CASSYYTEAFF. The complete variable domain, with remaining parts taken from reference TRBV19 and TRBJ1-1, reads DGGITQSPKYLFRKEGQNVTLSCEQNLNHDAMYWYRQDPGQGLRLIYYSQIVNDFQKGDIAEGYSVSREKKESFPLTVTSAQKNPTAFYLCASSYYTEAFFGQGTRLTVV.

This chain's CDR3 is CASSSGQYNEQFF. The DNA of the CDR3 is TGTGCCAGCAGCTCCGGACAGTACAATGAGCAGTTCTTC. The chain joins TRBV7-3 to TRBJ2-1, with a possible D match to TRBD1 (6 bases). This CDR3 region has 13 residues. Germline CDR1 and CDR2: SGHTA and FQGTGA. The V and J ends lost 4 bases and 4 bases respectively, with 8 bases between them.

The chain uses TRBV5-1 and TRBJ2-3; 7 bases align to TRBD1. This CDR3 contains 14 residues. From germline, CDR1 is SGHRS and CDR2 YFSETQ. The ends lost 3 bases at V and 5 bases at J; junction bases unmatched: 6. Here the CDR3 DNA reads TGCGCCAGCAGCTACGGACAGGATGGAGATACGCAGTATTTT. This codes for CASSYGQDGDTQYF.

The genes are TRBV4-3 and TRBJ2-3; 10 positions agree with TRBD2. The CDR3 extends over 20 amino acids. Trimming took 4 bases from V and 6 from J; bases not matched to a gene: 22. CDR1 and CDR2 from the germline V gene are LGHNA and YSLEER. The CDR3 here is CASSPHNLAGAREGMDTQYF. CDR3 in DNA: TGCGCCAGCAGCCCGCACAATCTAGCGGGGGCCCGCGAAGGGATGGATACGCAGTATTTT.

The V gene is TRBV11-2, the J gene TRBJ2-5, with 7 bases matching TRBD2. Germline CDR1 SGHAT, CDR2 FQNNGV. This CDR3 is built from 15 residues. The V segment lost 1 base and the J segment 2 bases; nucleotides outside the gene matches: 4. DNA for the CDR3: TGTGCCAGCAGCTTAGTTTCGGGGGGACAAGAGACCCAGTACTTC. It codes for CASSLVSGGQETQYF.

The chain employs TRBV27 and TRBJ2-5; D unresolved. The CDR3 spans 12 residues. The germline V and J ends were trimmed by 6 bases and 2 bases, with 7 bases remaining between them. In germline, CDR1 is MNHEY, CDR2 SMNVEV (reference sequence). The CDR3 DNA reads TGTGCCAGCAGGGATGTACAAGAGACCCAGTACTTC. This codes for CASRDVQETQYF.

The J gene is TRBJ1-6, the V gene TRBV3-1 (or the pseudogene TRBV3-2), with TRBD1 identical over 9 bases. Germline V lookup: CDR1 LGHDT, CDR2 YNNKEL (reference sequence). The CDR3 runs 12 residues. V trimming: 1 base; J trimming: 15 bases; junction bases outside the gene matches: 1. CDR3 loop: CASSQGQGDLHF. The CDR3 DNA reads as TGTGCCAGCAGCCAAGGACAGGGGGACCTCCACTTT.

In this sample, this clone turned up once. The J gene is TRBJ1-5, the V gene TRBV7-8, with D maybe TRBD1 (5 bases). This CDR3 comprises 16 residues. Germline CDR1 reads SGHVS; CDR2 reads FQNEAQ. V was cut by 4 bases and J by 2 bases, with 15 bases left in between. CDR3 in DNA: TGTGCCAGCAGCTCCTACTCGGGCAGGGGCAATCAGCCCCAGCATTTT. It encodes CASSSYSGRGNQPQHF.

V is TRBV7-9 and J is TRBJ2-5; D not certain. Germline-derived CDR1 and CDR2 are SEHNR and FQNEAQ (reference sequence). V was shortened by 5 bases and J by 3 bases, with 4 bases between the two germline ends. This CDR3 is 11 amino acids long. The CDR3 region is CASSPKETQYF. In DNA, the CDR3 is TGTGCCAGCAGCCCCAAAGAGACCCAGTACTTC.

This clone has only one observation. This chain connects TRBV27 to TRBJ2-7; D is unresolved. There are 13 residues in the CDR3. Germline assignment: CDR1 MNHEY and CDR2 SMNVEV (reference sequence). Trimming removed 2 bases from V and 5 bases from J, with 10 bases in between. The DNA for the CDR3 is TGTGCCAGCAGTTTAAGGAGCCGGGACGAGCAGTACTTC. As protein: CASSLRSRDEQYF.

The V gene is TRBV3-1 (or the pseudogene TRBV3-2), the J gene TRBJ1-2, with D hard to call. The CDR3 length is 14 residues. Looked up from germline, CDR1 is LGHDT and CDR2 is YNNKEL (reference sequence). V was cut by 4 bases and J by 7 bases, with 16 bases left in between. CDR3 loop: CASSLKTRAFGYTF. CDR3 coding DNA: TGTGCCAGCAGCCTTAAGACCCGGGCCTTTGGCTACACCTTC.

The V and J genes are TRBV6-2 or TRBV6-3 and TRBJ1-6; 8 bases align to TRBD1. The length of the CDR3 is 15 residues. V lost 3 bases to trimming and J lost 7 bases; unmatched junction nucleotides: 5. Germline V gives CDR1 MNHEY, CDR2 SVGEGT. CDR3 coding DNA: TGTGCCAGCAGTTATTCAGGGGGCGGCAATTCACCCCTCCACTTT. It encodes CASSYSGGGNSPLHF.

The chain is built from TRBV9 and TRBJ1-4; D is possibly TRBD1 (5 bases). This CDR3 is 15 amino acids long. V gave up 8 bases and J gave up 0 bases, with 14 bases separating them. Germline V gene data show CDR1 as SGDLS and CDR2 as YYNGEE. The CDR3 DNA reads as TGTGCCAGTGGGCAGGGACCCACAACTAATGAAAAACTGTTTTTT. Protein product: CASGQGPTTNEKLFF.

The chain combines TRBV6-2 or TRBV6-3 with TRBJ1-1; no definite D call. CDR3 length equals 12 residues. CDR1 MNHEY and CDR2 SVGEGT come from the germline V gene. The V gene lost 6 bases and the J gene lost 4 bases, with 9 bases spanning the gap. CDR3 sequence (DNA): TGTGCCAGCAGCCCTAAGTTCACTGAAGCTTTCTTT. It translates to CASSPKFTEAFF.

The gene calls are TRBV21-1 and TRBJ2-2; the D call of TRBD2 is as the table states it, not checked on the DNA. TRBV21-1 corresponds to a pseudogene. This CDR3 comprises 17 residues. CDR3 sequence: CASSKTRAGPHTGELFF. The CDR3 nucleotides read TGTGCCAGCAGCAAAACCAGGGCGGGGCCACACACCGGGGAGCTGTTTTTT.

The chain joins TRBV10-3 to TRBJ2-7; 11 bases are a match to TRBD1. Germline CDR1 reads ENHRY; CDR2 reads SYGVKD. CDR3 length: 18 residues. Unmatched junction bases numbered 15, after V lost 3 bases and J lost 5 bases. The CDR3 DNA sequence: TGTGCCATCAGTGACCCCTCAGATAGGACAGGGGGCGTCAACGAGCAGTACTTC. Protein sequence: CAISDPSDRTGGVNEQYF.

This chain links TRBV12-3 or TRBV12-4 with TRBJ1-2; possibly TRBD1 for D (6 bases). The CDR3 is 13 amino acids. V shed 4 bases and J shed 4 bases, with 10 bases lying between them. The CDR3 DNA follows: TGTGCCAGCAGTTGGAGACAGGTCTATGGCTACACCTTC. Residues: CASSWRQVYGYTF.

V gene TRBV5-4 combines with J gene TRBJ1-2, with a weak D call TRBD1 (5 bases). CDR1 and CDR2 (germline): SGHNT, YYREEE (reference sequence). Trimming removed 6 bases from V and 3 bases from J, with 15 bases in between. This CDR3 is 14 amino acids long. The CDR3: CASNTAGGYYGYTF. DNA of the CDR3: TGTGCCAGCAACACTGCGGGGGGATACTATGGCTACACCTTC.

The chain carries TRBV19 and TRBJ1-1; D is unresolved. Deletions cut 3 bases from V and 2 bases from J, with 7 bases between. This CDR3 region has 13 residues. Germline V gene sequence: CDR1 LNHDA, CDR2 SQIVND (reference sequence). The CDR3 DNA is TGTGCCAGTAGTATGGGATTTAACACTGAAGCTTTCTTT. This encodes CASSMGFNTEAFF.

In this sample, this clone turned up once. CDR3 amino acids: CASSPHRWGAGILDTQYF. For the CDR3, the DNA is TGTGCCAGCAGTCCCCACCGATGGGGGGCAGGGATTCTAGATACGCAGTATTTT. The chain uses TRBV6-6 and TRBJ2-3; perhaps D is TRBD1 or TRBD2 (6 bases each). This CDR3 spans 18 amino acids. V was shortened by 5 bases and J by 5 bases, with 26 bases between the two germline ends. The germline gives CDR1 MNHNY, CDR2 SVGAGI (reference sequence).

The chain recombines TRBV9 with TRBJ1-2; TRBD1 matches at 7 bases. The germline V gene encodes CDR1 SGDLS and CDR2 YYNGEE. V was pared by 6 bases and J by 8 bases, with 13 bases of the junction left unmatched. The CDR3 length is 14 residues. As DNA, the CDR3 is TGTGCCAGCACAGGGGGAGGGACTATTGCCGGCTACACCTTC. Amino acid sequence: CASTGGGTIAGYTF.

The CDR3 bases are TGTGCCAGCAGTGAAGCCGGATGGGCTTTCTTT. It specifies CASSEAGWAFF. This rearrangement joins TRBV2 to TRBJ1-1; D not resolved. The CDR3 spans 11 residues. Germline V lookup: CDR1 SNHLY, CDR2 FYNNEI. Trimming took off 0 bases at V and 11 bases at J, with 7 bases between the two ends.

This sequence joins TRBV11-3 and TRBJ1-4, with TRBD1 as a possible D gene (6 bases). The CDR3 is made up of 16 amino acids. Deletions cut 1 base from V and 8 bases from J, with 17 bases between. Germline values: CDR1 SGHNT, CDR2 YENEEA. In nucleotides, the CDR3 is TGTGCCAGCAGCTTAGTCGGCGGGGGGCGGACCGAAAAACTGTTTTTT. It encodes CASSLVGGGRTEKLFF.

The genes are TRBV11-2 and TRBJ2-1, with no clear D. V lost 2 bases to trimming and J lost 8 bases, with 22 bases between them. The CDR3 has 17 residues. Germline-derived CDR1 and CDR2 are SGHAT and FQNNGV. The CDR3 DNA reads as TGTGCCAGCAGCTTACCCTGGCTTGGGGTACTTGATCATGAGCAGTTCTTC. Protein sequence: CASSLPWLGVLDHEQFF.

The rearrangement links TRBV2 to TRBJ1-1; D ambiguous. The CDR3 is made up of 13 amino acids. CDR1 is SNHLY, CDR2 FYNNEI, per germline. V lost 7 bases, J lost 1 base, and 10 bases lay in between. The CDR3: CASIERKNTEAFF. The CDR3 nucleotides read TGTGCCAGCATCGAGAGAAAGAACACTGAAGCTTTCTTT.

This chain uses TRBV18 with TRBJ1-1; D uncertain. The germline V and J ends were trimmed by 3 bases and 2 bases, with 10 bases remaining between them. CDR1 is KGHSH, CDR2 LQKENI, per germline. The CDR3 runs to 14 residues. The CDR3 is CASSPAGYNTEAFF. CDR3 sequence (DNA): TGTGCCAGCTCACCGGCGGGGTATAACACTGAAGCTTTCTTT.

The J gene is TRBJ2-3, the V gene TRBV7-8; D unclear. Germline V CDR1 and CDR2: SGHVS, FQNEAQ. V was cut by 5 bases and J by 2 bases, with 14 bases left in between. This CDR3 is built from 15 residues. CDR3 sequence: CASSPPTINTDTQYF. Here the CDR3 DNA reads TGTGCCAGCAGCCCCCCCACCATAAACACAGATACGCAGTATTTT.